The 6 T cell receptor beta chains given below trace back to one sample, sequenced in a study of blood T cell repertoires in COVID-19. The assay was immunoSEQ multiplex PCR, and TCRdb's table has in-frame clones only and misses some. Altogether some 90,000 clones are present, roughly nine tenths being singletons, with the ten largest covering under 10%. The sequencing sample was made of peripheral blood. The receptors were sampled from a middle-aged man with acute or convalescent COVID-19.

The chain couples TRBV3-1 (or the pseudogene TRBV3-2) to TRBJ1-1; 7 positions match TRBD1. CDR3 length: 15 residues. V lost 2 bases and J lost 7; bases outside the gene matches: 10. The V gene's germline CDR1 is LGHDT and CDR2 YNNKEL (reference sequence). The CDR3 sequence is CASSQWDRRLVEAFF. The CDR3 DNA is TGTGCCAGCAGCCAATGGGACAGAAGGTTGGTTGAAGCTTTCTTT.

The chain links TRBV10-3 to TRBJ1-5; TRBD1 matches at 7 bases. CDR1 is ENHRY and CDR2 is SYGVKD in the germline V gene. The J segment lost 2 bases and the V segment lost 2 bases, leaving 6 bases of the junction unmatched. This CDR3 contains 16 residues. The CDR3 sequence: CAISENNQGGNQPQHF. The CDR3 nucleotides are TGTGCCATCAGTGAGAACAACCAGGGGGGCAATCAGCCCCAGCATTTT.

J is TRBJ1-4 and V is TRBV5-1; no firm D call. CDR3 length equals 15 residues. Germline CDR1 is SGHRS and CDR2 is YFSETQ. The V end lost 0 bases, the J end lost 6 bases, and 12 bases lay between the germline ends. CDR3 loop: CASSLERGADEKLFF. The CDR3 DNA reads TGCGCCAGCAGCTTGGAACGGGGAGCGGATGAAAAACTGTTTTTT.

The chain has TRBV30 and TRBJ2-6; the D is unclear. This CDR3 is 13 amino acids long. Germline CDR1 is GTSNPN and CDR2 is SVGIG (reference sequence). Trimming left V 5 bases short and J 1 base short, with 6 bases between. The CDR3 protein is CAWQSSGANVLTF. The CDR3 region has the DNA TGTGCCTGGCAATCATCTGGGGCCAACGTCCTGACTTTC.

This clone was recorded once. The V call is TRBV5-4, the J call TRBJ2-1; 12 bases map to TRBD2. The germline V gene encodes CDR1 SGHNT and CDR2 YYREEE (reference sequence). Germline trimming cut 4 bases from V and 5 bases from J; bases unmatched to any gene: 4. This CDR3 contains 15 residues. The DNA of the CDR3 is TGTGCCAGCAGCCAAGGACTAGCGGGGAACAATGAGCAGTTCTTC. This gives the protein CASSQGLAGNNEQFF.

This rearrangement joins TRBV5-1 to TRBJ1-3; TRBD1 is a possible D gene (5 bases). Germline V gene lookup returns CDR1 SGHRS and CDR2 YFSETQ. Trimming removed 0 bases at V and 8 bases at J, with 12 bases between. The CDR3 consists of 14 residues. Here the CDR3 reads CASSLGTPRDTIYF. The DNA for the CDR3 is TGCGCCAGCAGCTTGGGGACACCCCGGGACACCATATATTTT.